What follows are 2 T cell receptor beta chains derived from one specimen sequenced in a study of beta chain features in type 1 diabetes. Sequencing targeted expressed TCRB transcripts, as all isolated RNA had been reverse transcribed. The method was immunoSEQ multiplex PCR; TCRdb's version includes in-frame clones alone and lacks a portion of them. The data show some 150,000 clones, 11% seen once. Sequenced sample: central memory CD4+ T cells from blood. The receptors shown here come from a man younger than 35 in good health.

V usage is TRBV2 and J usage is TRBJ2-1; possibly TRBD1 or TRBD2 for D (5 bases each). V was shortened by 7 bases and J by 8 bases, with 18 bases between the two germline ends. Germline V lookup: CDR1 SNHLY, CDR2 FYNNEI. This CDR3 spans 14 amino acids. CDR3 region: CASKRDGRYHEQFF. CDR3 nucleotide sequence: TGTGCCAGCAAGAGGGACGGGCGGTACCATGAGCAGTTCTTC.

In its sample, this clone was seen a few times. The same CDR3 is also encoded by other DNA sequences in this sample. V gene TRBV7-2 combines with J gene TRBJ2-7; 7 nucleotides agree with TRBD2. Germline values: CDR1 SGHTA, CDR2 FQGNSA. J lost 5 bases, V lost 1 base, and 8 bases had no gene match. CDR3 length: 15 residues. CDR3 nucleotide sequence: TGTGCCAGCAGCTTAGGGAGCGGGGTGGCGGACGAGCAGTACTTC. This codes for CASSLGSGVADEQYF.